This T cell receptor (beta chain) was observed in a study of T-cell memory formation after mild COVID-19. Germline V lookup: CDR1 SGHTA, CDR2 FQGNSA. The CDR3 runs 15 residues. V lost 0 bases and J lost 2, with 11 bases in between. TCRdb fed the 5' RACE reads into MiXCR, producing one record per CDR3 protein. The table shows just over 400,000 distinct CDR3 sequences, with more than 20% occurring only once. This TCR came from an adult woman who had mild COVID-19 (a few samples of this study predate the infection). Cell type and time point are not known. The rearrangement links TRBV7-2 to TRBJ2-7, with D perhaps matching TRBD1 or TRBD2 (6 bases each). The sequenced sample was PBMCs or a T cell subset sorted from them (not recorded which). CDR3 coding DNA: TGTGCCAGCAGCTTAGCGGGGGGCTTCACCTACGAGCAGTACTTC. Protein product: CASSLAGGFTYEQYF. The full variable domain, with the rest looked up from reference TRBV7-2 and TRBJ2-7, is GAGVSQSPSNKVTEKGKDVELRCDPISGHTALYWYRQSLGQGLEFLIYFQGNSAPDKSGLPSDRFSAERTGGSVSTLTIQRTQQEDSAVYLCASSLAGGFTYEQYFGPGTRLTVT.